This is a list of T cell receptor beta chains from one sample in a study of beta chain features in type 1 diabetes. Profiling relied on immunoSEQ multiplex PCR, and the TCRdb table lists in-frame clones only, not all of them. The profile shows approximately 470,000 clones, 30% of them singletons. Specimen: naive CD4+ T cells from blood. The receptors come from a young man in good health. Each CDR3 is given with its conserved first and last residue. Each record gives: clone size, CDR3 length, J gene, D gene, V gene, CDR3 protein, CDR3 DNA. D genes are given only for firm matches. The size field is filled for only some rows; it gives once, few, many or a size class.

>once|15|TRBJ2-3|-|TRBV9
CASSGDVVSTDTQYF
TGTGCCAGCAGCGGAGATGTTGTTAGCACAGATACGCAGTATTTT
>-|16|TRBJ2-4|TRBD1|TRBV15
CATSRTTGGAKNIQYF
TGTGCCACCAGCAGGACGACAGGGGGCGCGAAAAACATTCAGTACTTC
>-|17|TRBJ2-7|-|TRBV30
CAWTNTASRGLRDEQYF
TGTGCCTGGACAAACACCGCCTCGAGAGGCCTAAGGGACGAGCAGTACTTC
>few|13|TRBJ1-5|-|TRBV16
CASRQRVSQPQHF
TGTGCCAGCCGCCAGAGGGTCAGCCAGCCCCAGCATTTT
>few|15|TRBJ2-7|-|TRBV29-1
CSVRGRGGKLYEQYF
TGCAGCGTGCGTGGTAGGGGCGGGAAGCTCTACGAGCAGTACTTC
>-|14|TRBJ1-2|-|TRBV18
CASSPPGPNYGYTF
TGTGCCAGCTCACCACCAGGGCCTAACTATGGCTACACCTTC
>-|13|TRBJ2-1|-|TRBV7-7
CASSSDHYNEQFF
TGTGCTAGCAGCAGCGATCACTACAATGAGCAGTTCTTC
>-|13|TRBJ2-5|-|TRBV5-1
CASRVGTQETQYF
TGCGCCAGCAGAGTGGGTACACAAGAGACCCAGTACTTC
>-|17|TRBJ2-1|TRBD2|TRBV5-1
CASSLAGPTSSYNEQFF
TGCGCCAGCAGCTTGGCCGGCCCGACTAGCAGCTACAATGAGCAGTTCTTC
>few|13|TRBJ2-1|TRBD1|TRBV29-1
CSIRQGVIDEQFF
TGCAGCATAAGACAGGGGGTTATCGATGAGCAGTTCTTC
>few|14|TRBJ2-7|TRBD2|TRBV7-6
CASSFNSGTYEQYF
TGTGCCAGCAGCTTCAATAGCGGGACCTACGAGCAGTACTTC
>-|14|TRBJ2-5|TRBD1|TRBV9
CASSARTGGETQYF
TGTGCCAGCAGCGCCCGGACAGGGGGAGAGACCCAGTACTTC
>few|13|TRBJ2-3|-|TRBV30
CAWSVRATDTQYF
TGTGCCTGGAGTGTGCGGGCAACAGATACGCAGTATTTT
>-|14|TRBJ2-1|-|TRBV4-3
CASSQDPGANEQFF
TGCGCCAGCAGCCAAGATCCAGGGGCGAATGAGCAGTTCTTC
>few|14|TRBJ2-3|-|TRBV29-1
CSVEELASTDTQYF
TGCAGCGTTGAAGAACTCGCCAGCACAGATACGCAGTATTTT
>-|12|TRBJ2-3|-|TRBV5-1
CASSFPPDTQYF
TGCGCCAGCAGCTTTCCACCAGATACGCAGTATTTT
>-|13|TRBJ1-1|-|TRBV30
CAWSVRGGAVAFF
TGTGCCTGGAGTGTACGTGGGGGTGCGGTAGCTTTCTTT
>-|12|TRBJ2-7|TRBD1|TRBV29-1
CSAATGGYEQYF
TGCAGCGCTGCGACAGGGGGCTACGAGCAGTACTTC
>few|12|TRBJ2-5|-|TRBV29-1
CSATLYQETQYF
TGCAGCGCTACCTTGTACCAAGAGACCCAGTACTTC
>few|14|TRBJ2-1|-|TRBV2
CASRLGRLDNEQFF
TGTGCCAGCAGACTAGGGCGGTTGGACAATGAGCAGTTCTTC
>-|13|TRBJ2-7|-|TRBV25-1
CASGGGRSYEQYF
TGTGCCAGCGGCGGGGGCCGCTCCTACGAGCAGTACTTC
>-|14|TRBJ2-7|-|TRBV9
CASSPPGISYEQYF
TGTGCCAGCAGCCCCCCTGGGATCTCCTACGAGCAGTACTTC
>-|13|TRBJ2-5|-|TRBV7-2
CASSSGTQETQYF
TGTGCCAGCAGCTCCGGGACCCAAGAGACCCAGTACTTC
>-|14|TRBJ2-1|TRBD1|TRBV7-3
CASSVDREYNEQFF
TGTGCCAGCAGCGTCGACAGGGAGTACAATGAGCAGTTCTTC
>-|12|TRBJ2-1|TRBD1|TRBV29-1
CSVLDRGWDRFF
TGCAGCGTTCTGGACAGGGGGTGGGATAGGTTCTTC
>few|14|TRBJ2-7|TRBD1|TRBV7-9
CASSLAGTGEGEYF
TGTGCCAGCAGCTTAGCGGGGACAGGGGAAGGGGAGTACTTC
>-|14|TRBJ2-3|-|TRBV7-9
CASSLGRLTDTQYF
TGTGCCAGCAGCTTAGGGAGGTTAACAGATACGCAGTATTTT
>few|14|TRBJ2-7|-|TRBV7-9
CASSPGTGLYEQYF
TGTGCCAGCAGTCCCGGGACTGGCCTTTACGAGCAGTACTTC
>-|13|TRBJ2-3|TRBD1|TRBV4-2
CASSDRVSDTQYF
TGTGCCAGCAGTGACAGGGTGTCAGATACGCAGTATTTT
>-|16|TRBJ2-3|-|TRBV6-5
CASSSGDTGFADTQYF
TGTGCCAGCAGTTCGGGAGATACAGGGTTTGCAGATACGCAGTATTTT
>-|13|TRBJ2-5|-|TRBV7-8
CASSGRAQETQYF
TGTGCCAGCAGCGGCCGGGCCCAAGAGACCCAGTACTTC
>-|16|TRBJ2-2|-|TRBV30
CAWTKYGTPNTGELFF
TGTGCCTGGACTAAGTACGGGACACCGAACACCGGGGAGCTGTTTTTT
>few|16|TRBJ2-7|TRBD1|TRBV9
CASSVDIGTGGYEQYF
TGTGCCAGCAGCGTAGACATCGGGACAGGGGGCTACGAGCAGTACTTC
>-|16|TRBJ2-3|-|TRBV9
CASSKRLPASTDTQYF
TGTGCCAGCAGCAAAAGACTACCCGCTAGCACAGATACGCAGTATTTT
>few|14|TRBJ2-7|TRBD2|TRBV30
CAWSVPGGGYEQYF
TGTGCCTGGAGTGTCCCGGGAGGAGGATACGAGCAGTACTTC
>-|15|TRBJ2-7|-|TRBV7-9
CASSPRVAPTYEQYF
TGTGCCAGCAGCCCGAGGGTAGCCCCAACCTACGAGCAGTACTTC
>-|15|TRBJ2-7|-|TRBV5-4
CASSLERRGSYEQYF
TGTGCCAGCAGCTTGGAACGGCGGGGCTCCTACGAGCAGTACTTC
>few|14|TRBJ1-3|-|TRBV25-1
CASSESGGGNTIYF
TGTGCCAGCAGTGAATCTGGCGGGGGTAACACCATATATTTT
>once|12|TRBJ2-5|-|TRBV29-1
CSVEAGEETQYF
TGCAGCGTTGAGGCAGGGGAAGAGACCCAGTACTTC
>-|12|TRBJ1-2|-|TRBV19
CASSLTGYGYTF
TGTGCCAGTAGCTTGACAGGCTATGGCTACACCTTC
>-|14|TRBJ1-5|-|TRBV30
CAWSGWAGNQPQHF
TGTGCCTGGAGTGGTTGGGCCGGCAATCAGCCCCAGCATTTT